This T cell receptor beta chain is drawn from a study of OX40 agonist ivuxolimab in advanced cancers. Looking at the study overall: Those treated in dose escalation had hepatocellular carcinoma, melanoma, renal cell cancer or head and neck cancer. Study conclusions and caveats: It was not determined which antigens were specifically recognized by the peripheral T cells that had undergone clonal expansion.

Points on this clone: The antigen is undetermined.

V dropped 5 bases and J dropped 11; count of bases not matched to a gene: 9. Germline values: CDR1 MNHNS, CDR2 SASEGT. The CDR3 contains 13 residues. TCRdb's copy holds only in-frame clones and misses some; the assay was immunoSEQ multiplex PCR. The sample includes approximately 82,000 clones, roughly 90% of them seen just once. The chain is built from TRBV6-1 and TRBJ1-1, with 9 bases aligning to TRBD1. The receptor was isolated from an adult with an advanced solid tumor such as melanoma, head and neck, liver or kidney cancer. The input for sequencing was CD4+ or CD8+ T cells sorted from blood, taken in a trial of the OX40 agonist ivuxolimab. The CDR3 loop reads CASSLDRGRMAFF. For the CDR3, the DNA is TGTGCCAGCAGTCTGGACAGGGGCAGAATGGCTTTCTTT.